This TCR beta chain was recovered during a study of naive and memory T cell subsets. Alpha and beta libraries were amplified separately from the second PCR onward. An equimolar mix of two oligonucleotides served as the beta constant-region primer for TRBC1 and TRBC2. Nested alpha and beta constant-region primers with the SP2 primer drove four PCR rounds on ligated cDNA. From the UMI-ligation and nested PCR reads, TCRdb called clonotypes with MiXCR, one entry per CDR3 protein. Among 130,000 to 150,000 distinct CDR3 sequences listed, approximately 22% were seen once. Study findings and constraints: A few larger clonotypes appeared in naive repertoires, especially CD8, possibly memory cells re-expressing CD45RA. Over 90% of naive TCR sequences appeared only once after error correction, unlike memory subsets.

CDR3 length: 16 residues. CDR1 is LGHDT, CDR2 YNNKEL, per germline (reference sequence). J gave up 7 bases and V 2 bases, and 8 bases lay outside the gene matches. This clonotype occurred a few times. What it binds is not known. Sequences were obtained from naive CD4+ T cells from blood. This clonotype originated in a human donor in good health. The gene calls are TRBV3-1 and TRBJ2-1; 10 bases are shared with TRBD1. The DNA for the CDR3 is TGTGCCAGCAGCCAACTCGGGACAGGGGAAGGGAATGAGCAGTTCTTC. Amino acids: CASSQLGTGEGNEQFF.